These 5 T cell receptor beta chains came from one sample sequenced in a study of beta chain features in type 1 diabetes. Investigators reverse transcribed all isolated RNA, so they sequenced expressed TCRB transcripts. Data came from immunoSEQ multiplex PCR; TCRdb stores just in-frame clones and leaves some out. The sample contains about 320,000 clones, approximately 14% of which appear only once. Material for sequencing was central memory CD4+ T cells from blood. Receptor source: a man aged 25 to 40 in good health.

V usage is TRBV27 and J usage is TRBJ2-7; possibly TRBD1 for D (7 bases). The V gene lost 3 bases and the J gene lost 4 bases, with 16 bases spanning the gap. The CDR3 consists of 15 residues. The germline gives CDR1 MNHEY, CDR2 SMNVEV (reference sequence). CDR3 coding DNA: TGTGCCAGCAGTTTTAAGGCAGGGGGGAGTTACGAGCAGTACGTC. Residues: CASSFKAGGSYEQYV.

This clone appeared a few times. V gene TRBV30 combines with J gene TRBJ2-7, with a weak D call TRBD1 (6 bases). Per germline, CDR1 GTSNPN and CDR2 SVGIG (reference sequence). V lost 0 bases, J lost 0 bases, and 12 bases lay in between. The length of the CDR3 is 15 residues. CDR3 region: CAWSVQGPTSYEQYV. For the CDR3, the DNA is TGTGCCTGGAGTGTACAGGGACCGACCTCCTACGAGCAGTACGTC.

This clone appeared a few times. The chain has TRBV6-4 and TRBJ2-1; no clear D gene. Germline assignment: CDR1 MRHNA and CDR2 SNTAGT. This CDR3 contains 12 residues. Trimming left V 5 bases short and J 8 bases short, with 10 bases between. CDR3 sequence (DNA): TGTGCCAGCAGTATTAGACGGGATGAGCAGTTCTTC. This sequence encodes CASSIRRDEQFF.

A few counts support this clone. The chain carries TRBV23-1 and TRBJ1-2; the D gene is possibly TRBD1 (5 bases). TRBV23-1 is marked as an open reading frame, function uncertain. The CDR3 is made up of 15 amino acids. Trimming removed 6 bases from V and 8 bases from J, with 22 bases in between. CDR3 residues: CASSQVDTGRGGYTF. The CDR3 DNA reads as TGCGCCAGCAGCCAAGTGGATACAGGCCGTGGAGGCTACACCTTC.

The sample holds many counts of this clone. The V and J genes are TRBV4-2 and TRBJ1-2; D gene ambiguous. V was trimmed by 0 bases and J by 8 bases, leaving 16 bases between them. In germline, CDR1 is LGHNA, CDR2 YNFKEQ. This CDR3 is 15 amino acids long. CDR3 region: CASSQESQAFPGYTF. CDR3 coding DNA: TGTGCCAGCAGCCAAGAGAGCCAGGCATTTCCCGGCTACACCTTC.